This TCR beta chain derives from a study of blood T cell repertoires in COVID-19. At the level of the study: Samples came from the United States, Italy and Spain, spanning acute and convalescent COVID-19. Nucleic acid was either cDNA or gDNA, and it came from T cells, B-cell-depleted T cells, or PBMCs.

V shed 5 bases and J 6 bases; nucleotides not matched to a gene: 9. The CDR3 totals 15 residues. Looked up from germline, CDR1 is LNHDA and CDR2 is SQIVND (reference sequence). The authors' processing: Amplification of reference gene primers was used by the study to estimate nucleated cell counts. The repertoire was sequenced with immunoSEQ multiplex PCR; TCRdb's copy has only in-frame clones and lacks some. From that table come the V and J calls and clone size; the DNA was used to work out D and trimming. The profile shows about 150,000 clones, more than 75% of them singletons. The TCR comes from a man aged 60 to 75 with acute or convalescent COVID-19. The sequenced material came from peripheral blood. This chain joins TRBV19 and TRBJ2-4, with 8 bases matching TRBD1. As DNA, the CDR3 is TGTGCCAGTAGTCCCCAGGACAGGGAACGAAACATTCAGTACTTC. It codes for CASSPQDRERNIQYF.